These T cell receptor beta chains were read from a single sample in a study of blood T cell repertoires in COVID-19. Assay used: immunoSEQ multiplex PCR; TCRdb lists only in-frame clones, some missing. The data contain 650,000 to 800,000 clones, 85% to 90% of them singletons. Sequencing was performed on peripheral blood. These receptors were obtained from a woman in her late teens or twenties with acute or convalescent COVID-19. Both conserved end residues are part of each CDR3. The order of the fields is J gene, V gene, CDR3 protein.

>TRBJ1-1|TRBV6-5
CASSYSTGRAFF
>TRBJ1-3|TRBV5-6
CASSGDRGNGNTIYF
>TRBJ1-1|TRBV7-6
CASSDRWMGTEAFF
>TRBJ1-2|TRBV5-8
CASLSERGDYGYTF
>TRBJ1-2|TRBV3-1/TRBV3-2
CASSQNGAGNYGYTF
>TRBJ2-3|TRBV4-2
CASSRGEAGSRTDTQYF
>TRBJ1-2|TRBV6-5
CASSPGTGYGYTF
>TRBJ2-7|TRBV6-2/TRBV6-3
CASSPARTGDYSEQYF
>TRBJ1-5|TRBV23-1
CASSSRGGRIIYSNQPQHF
>TRBJ1-1|TRBV7-2
CASSLEGQVVNTEAFF
>TRBJ2-2|TRBV5-6
CASSLGGLFTGELFF
>TRBJ2-6|TRBV20-1
CSASTRGRGANVLTF
>TRBJ1-2|TRBV3-1/TRBV3-2
CASRLTDTPLYGYTF
>TRBJ1-5|TRBV27
CASRVQGRNQPQHF
>TRBJ1-2|TRBV12-5
CASGLRSGSNYGYTF
>TRBJ2-1|TRBV7-9
CASSTGTSSKKYNEQFF
>TRBJ2-7|TRBV4-1
CASSQVYPLGSYEQYF
>TRBJ1-2|TRBV30
CAWTLGQYGYTF
>TRBJ1-4|TRBV19
CASSIQPHRGRRDEKLFF
>TRBJ1-1|TRBV5-1
CASSWAGAEAFF
>TRBJ1-1|TRBV21-1
CASSCDTEAFF
>TRBJ1-2|TRBV7-9
CASSTRTGSANYGYTF
>TRBJ1-1|TRBV14
CASSQAGGWNTEAFF
>TRBJ1-1|TRBV5-1
CASSLTGVGTEAFF
>TRBJ2-3|TRBV24-1
CATSDSLLAGVADTQYF
>TRBJ1-2|TRBV5-1
CASSLPRDRGNYGYTF
>TRBJ1-3|TRBV5-1
CASSLTTGSGNTIYF
>TRBJ2-2|TRBV12-3/TRBV12-4
CASSLDTGELFF
>TRBJ2-1|TRBV4-1
CASSQDPGWAAGDNEQFF